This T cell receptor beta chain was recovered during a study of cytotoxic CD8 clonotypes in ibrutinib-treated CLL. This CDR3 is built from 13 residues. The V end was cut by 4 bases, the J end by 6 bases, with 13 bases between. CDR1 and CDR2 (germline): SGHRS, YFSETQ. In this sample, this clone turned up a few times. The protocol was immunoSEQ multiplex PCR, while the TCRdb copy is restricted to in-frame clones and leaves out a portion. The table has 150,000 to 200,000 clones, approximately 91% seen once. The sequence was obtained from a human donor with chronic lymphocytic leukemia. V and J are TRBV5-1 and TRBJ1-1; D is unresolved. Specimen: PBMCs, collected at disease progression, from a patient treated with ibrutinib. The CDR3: CASSPTTDPEAFF. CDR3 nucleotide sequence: TGCGCCAGCAGCCCAACGACGGATCCTGAAGCTTTCTTT. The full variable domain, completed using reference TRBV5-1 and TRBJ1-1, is KAGVTQTPRYLIKTRGQQVTLSCSPISGHRSVSWYQQTPGQGLQFLFEYFSETQRNKGNFPGRFSGRQFSNSRSEMNVSTLELGDSALYLCASSPTTDPEAFFGQGTRLTVV.